The 16 T cell receptor beta chains below all came from one sample that was sequenced in a study of T cell repertoires in ileal Crohn's disease. The table came from immunoSEQ multiplex PCR; TCRdb's copy has only in-frame clones and leaves some out. The table records more than 5,000 clones, 82% of them present only once. The time point: inflamed ileum from the surgical specimen. The sample taken for sequencing was ileal tissue. These receptors were collected from an adult with Crohn's disease.

This clone occurred once. The rearrangement uses TRBV11-3 and TRBJ2-3, with 9 bases matching TRBD1. CDR1 and CDR2 from the germline V gene are SGHNT and YENEEA. The CDR3 sequence is 14 residues long. The V and J ends lost 5 bases and 5 bases, in that order; junction bases with no gene match: 5. DNA for the CDR3: TGTGCCAGCAGCCCCACAGGGGGCGGAGATACGCAGTATTTT. Encoded protein: CASSPTGGGDTQYF.

The CDR3 coding sequence is TGTGCCAGCAGCTTGGATGTGAGAACTGAAGCTTTCTTT. This encodes CASSLDVRTEAFF. V is TRBV5-4 and J is TRBJ1-1; no reliable D call. The CDR3 runs to 13 residues. CDR1 and CDR2 (germline): SGHNT, YYREEE (reference sequence). V lost 0 bases and J 5 bases, leaving 8 bases between the germline ends.

With respect to this clone: Other nucleotide sequences from this sample produce the same CDR3. This chain links TRBV15 with TRBJ2-5; D might be TRBD2 (6 bases). This CDR3 is built from 13 residues. The germline V gene has CDR1 LNHNV and CDR2 YYDKDF (reference sequence). The germline V and J ends were trimmed by 3 bases and 1 base, with 6 bases remaining between them. The CDR3 DNA reads as TGTGCCACCAGCAGGCGGGGCCAAGAGACCCAGTACTTC. Translated: CATSRRGQETQYF.

V and J are TRBV2 and TRBJ1-4, with D unclear. This CDR3 comprises 15 residues. Trimming took off 7 bases at V and 5 bases at J, with 17 bases between the two ends. CDR1 is SNHLY and CDR2 is FYNNEI in the germline V gene. Here the CDR3 DNA reads TGTGCCAGCAATGACGGCAACCCCCTCAATGAAAAACTGTTTTTT. The encoded protein is CASNDGNPLNEKLFF.

This sequence joins TRBV5-4 and TRBJ2-3; 8 positions agree with TRBD2. CDR3 length equals 15 residues. Per the germline V gene, CDR1 is SGHNT and CDR2 is YYREEE (reference sequence). V gave up 1 base and J gave up 0 bases; unmatched junction bases: 1. The chain's CDR3 is CASSLQRGSTDTQYF. The CDR3 nucleotides read TGTGCCAGCAGCTTGCAGCGGGGGAGCACAGATACGCAGTATTTT.

V and J are TRBV15 and TRBJ1-5; unclear D gene. Trimming cost V 0 bases and J 2 bases, with 8 bases left between them. Germline assignment: CDR1 LNHNV and CDR2 YYDKDF (reference sequence). The CDR3 spans 15 residues. CDR3 residues: CATSRDGRRNQPQHF. CDR3 coding DNA: TGTGCCACCAGCAGAGATGGACGGCGCAATCAGCCCCAGCATTTT.

This clone has only one observation. The V and J genes are TRBV7-8 and TRBJ2-3; either TRBD1 or TRBD2 may supply D (5 bases each). This CDR3 is 13 amino acids long. Per germline, CDR1 SGHVS and CDR2 FQNEAQ. Trimming cost V 7 bases and J 2 bases, with 10 bases left between them. The CDR3 spells CASTPGTTDTQYF. The DNA for the CDR3 is TGTGCCAGCACCCCAGGGACCACAGATACGCAGTATTTT. Filled out from reference TRBV7-8 and TRBJ2-3, the complete variable domain reads GAGVSQSPRYKVAKRGQDVALRCDPISGHVSLFWYQQALGQGPEFLTYFQNEAQLDKSGLPSDRFFAERPEGSVSTLKIQRTQQEDSAVYLCASTPGTTDTQYFGPGTRLTVL.

The V gene is TRBV29-1, the J gene TRBJ2-1; D not certain. The germline V gene encodes CDR1 SQVTM and CDR2 ANQGSEA. This CDR3 has 14 residues. Trimming cost V 2 bases and J 7 bases, with 15 bases left between them. In nucleotides, the CDR3 is TGCAGCGTTGAATATATAGTCCATGCTAATGAGCAGTTCTTC. Translated, it gives CSVEYIVHANEQFF.

The chain combines TRBV7-9 with TRBJ2-1, with TRBD1 as a possible D gene (5 bases). The germline V gene has CDR1 SEHNR and CDR2 FQNEAQ (reference sequence). The V gene lost 7 bases and the J gene lost 6 bases, with 10 bases spanning the gap. The CDR3 covers 12 residues. The CDR3 here is CASKGNTNEQFF. CDR3 DNA sequence: TGTGCCAGCAAGGGGAACACCAATGAGCAGTTCTTC.

The chain combines TRBV27 with TRBJ1-6; D unclear. Trimming removed 3 bases from V and 7 bases from J, with 10 bases in between. Germline CDR1 MNHEY, CDR2 SMNVEV (reference sequence). The CDR3 runs to 14 residues. CDR3 in amino acids: CASSFRGNNSPLHF. CDR3 sequence (DNA): TGTGCCAGCAGTTTCCGGGGAAACAATTCACCCCTCCACTTT.

About this clone itself: The identical CDR3 is also encoded by other nucleotide sequences in the sample. The chain combines TRBV14 with TRBJ2-5, with 7 nucleotides matching TRBD2. The germline CDR1 and CDR2 sequences are SGHDN and FVKESK. V gave up 0 bases and J gave up 0 bases; unmatched junction bases: 1. This CDR3 comprises 15 residues. Here the CDR3 DNA reads TGTGCCAGCAGCCAAGACGGGGGGTACCAAGAGACCCAGTACTTC. It encodes CASSQDGGYQETQYF.

This clone was seen a handful of times. CDR3 in DNA: TGTGCCAGCAGCATACTACGGGACGGTTTGTACGAGCAGTACTTC. This sequence encodes CASSILRDGLYEQYF. The chain combines TRBV6-6 with TRBJ2-7; D tentatively fits TRBD1 or TRBD2 (5 bases each). The CDR3 has 15 residues. CDR1 and CDR2 from the germline V gene are MNHNY and SVGAGI (reference sequence). The V and J ends lost 6 bases and 4 bases respectively, with 19 bases between them.

V and J are TRBV5-1 and TRBJ1-2; tentative D call: TRBD1 (5 bases). Trimming removed 2 bases from V and 4 bases from J, with 9 bases in between. This CDR3 region has 13 residues. CDR1 is SGHRS and CDR2 is YFSETQ in the germline V gene. CDR3 region: CASSFGQGYGYTF. In DNA, the CDR3 is TGCGCCAGCAGCTTTGGCCAGGGCTATGGCTACACCTTC.

V usage is TRBV11-2 and J usage is TRBJ2-3; D possibly matches TRBD1 or TRBD2 (6 bases each). The CDR3 consists of 12 residues. Germline V gene data show CDR1 as SGHAT and CDR2 as FQNNGV. Trimming removed 2 bases from V and 12 bases from J, with 12 bases in between. CDR3 in amino acids: CASSLQGRHQYF. DNA of the CDR3: TGTGCCAGCAGCTTACAGGGGAGGCACCAGTATTTT.

This clone has only a few counts. The J gene is TRBJ2-1, the V gene TRBV19; 9 bases agree with TRBD2. Germline CDR1 reads LNHDA; CDR2 reads SQIVND (reference sequence). This CDR3 comprises 14 residues. Trimming at V came to 2 bases and at J to 10 bases, leaving 6 bases not matched to a gene. This chain's CDR3 is CASSILAGSSEQFF. For the CDR3, the DNA is TGTGCCAGTAGTATACTAGCGGGGAGTAGCGAGCAGTTCTTC. The full variable domain, in which reference TRBV19 and TRBJ2-1 provide the parts outside the CDR3, is DGGITQSPKYLFRKEGQNVTLSCEQNLNHDAMYWYRQDPGQGLRLIYYSQIVNDFQKGDIAEGYSVSREKKESFPLTVTSAQKNPTAFYLCASSILAGSSEQFFGPGTRLTVL.

The chain couples TRBV9 to TRBJ1-2, with 9 bases matching TRBD1. With V trimmed by 4 bases and J by 2 bases, 3 bases remained unmatched. Germline V gene sequence: CDR1 SGDLS, CDR2 YYNGEE. The CDR3 consists of 14 residues. CDR3 sequence reads: CASSLGQGNYGYTF. The CDR3 DNA follows: TGTGCCAGCAGCCTAGGACAGGGGAACTATGGCTACACCTTC.